This is a list of T cell receptor beta chains from one sample in a study of response to subunit inactivated influenza vaccine. TCRdb reprocessed the RT-PCR reads with MiXCR, giving one entry per CDR3 protein. Here the sample spans more than 550,000 distinct CDR3 sequences, 11% being singletons. These data also formed part of another study, on T cells expressing NK-cell markers.

The sample consisted of PBMCs from blood, taken on the day of vaccination. All receptors come from a man aged 45 to 65 who received an inactivated influenza vaccine. CDR3s include the opening cysteine and the closing phenylalanine or tryptophan. Each record gives: D gene, clone size, J gene, V gene, CDR3 protein, CDR3 DNA. The D gene is left open where the match is weak. Clone size, where shown, is once, few, many, or a class for clones that have expanded.

>TRBD2|-|TRBJ2-1|TRBV7-2
CASSAGTSGGNEQFF
TGTGCCAGCAGCGCGGGGACTAGCGGGGGAAATGAGCAGTTCTTC
>-|-|TRBJ2-7|TRBV10-2
CASSELEGGSLYEQYF
TGCGCCAGCAGTGAGTTGGAGGGGGGTTCGTTGTACGAGCAGTACTTC
>-|few|TRBJ1-1|TRBV12-3/TRBV12-4
CASSFLGGRRETEAFF
TGTGCCAGCAGTTTTTTGGGAGGGCGGAGGGAGACTGAAGCTTTCTTT
>-|few|TRBJ2-7|TRBV30
CAWRSGVLLSEQYF
TGTGCCTGGAGAAGTGGGGTTCTGTTGTCCGAGCAGTACTTC
>-|many|TRBJ1-1|TRBV4-3
CASSRTGQTEAFF
TGCGCCAGCAGCCGAACGGGACAAACTGAAGCTTTCTTT
>-|few|TRBJ2-6|TRBV9
CASSVTGRSGANVLTF
TGTGCCAGCAGCGTAACAGGCCGCTCTGGGGCCAACGTCCTGACTTTC
>-|-|TRBJ1-3|TRBV4-1
CASSQSEGLLVYF
TGCGCCAGCAGCCAATCCGAGGGATTGCTGGTATATTTT
>TRBD2|-|TRBJ2-7|TRBV12-3/TRBV12-4
CASSLYRTSGYAYEQYF
TGTGCCAGCAGTTTATATCGGACTAGCGGATATGCCTACGAGCAGTACTTC
>-|few|TRBJ1-5|TRBV24-1
CATSEAGGRSNQPQHF
TGTGCCACCAGTGAGGCGGGGGGACGAAGCAATCAGCCCCAGCATTTT
>-|few|TRBJ2-3|TRBV20-1
CSARGWSNTDTQYF
TGCAGTGCTAGAGGCTGGTCAAATACAGATACGCAGTATTTT
>-|-|TRBJ2-7|TRBV20-1
CSARDLVREHSYEQYF
TGCAGTGCTAGAGATCTAGTGCGGGAACACTCCTACGAGCAGTACTTC
>-|many|TRBJ2-7|TRBV12-3/TRBV12-4
CASSSRGSYEQYF
TGTGCCAGCAGTAGCAGGGGATCCTACGAGCAGTACTTC
>TRBD2|few|TRBJ2-7|TRBV10-1
CASSGTSPGDEQYF
TGCGCCAGCAGTGGGACTAGTCCGGGCGACGAGCAGTACTTC
>TRBD1|-|TRBJ2-7|TRBV2
CASRRDRGPYEQYF
TGTGCCAGCAGGAGGGACAGGGGGCCCTACGAGCAGTACTTC
>TRBD2|-|TRBJ2-5|TRBV7-2
CASSLLAGGRGETQYF
TGTGCCAGCAGCTTGCTAGCGGGAGGGCGCGGGGAGACCCAGTACTTC
>TRBD2|-|TRBJ2-1|TRBV6-1
CASRWGKLAGLANEQFF
TGTGCCAGCAGATGGGGGAAACTAGCGGGATTGGCTAATGAGCAGTTCTTC
>TRBD2|-|TRBJ2-4|TRBV20-1
CSAKTPGLAGDSSKNIQYF
TGCAGTGCTAAAACACCGGGACTAGCGGGGGACTCCTCCAAAAACATTCAGTACTTC
>-|few|TRBJ2-1|TRBV12-3/TRBV12-4
CASSLLALNEQFF
TGTGCCAGCAGTTTACTAGCGCTCAATGAGCAGTTCTTC
>TRBD1|-|TRBJ1-1|TRBV12-3/TRBV12-4
CASSLSGTGVLNTEAFF
TGTGCCAGCAGTCTGAGCGGGACAGGGGTCCTAAACACTGAAGCTTTCTTT
>TRBD2|many|TRBJ2-1|TRBV6-2/TRBV6-3
CASRGSSGPFWNEQFF
TGTGCCAGCAGGGGATCTAGCGGCCCTTTTTGGAATGAGCAGTTCTTC
>-|-|TRBJ2-7|TRBV10-3
CAISQGTREQYF
TGTGCCATCAGCCAGGGTACGAGGGAGCAGTACTTC
>-|-|TRBJ2-1|TRBV10-3
CAISESYNNEQFF
TGTGCCATCAGTGAGTCTTACAACAATGAGCAGTTCTTC
>-|-|TRBJ2-3|TRBV4-1
CASSQVSADTQYF
TGCGCCAGCAGCCAAGTCTCAGCAGATACGCAGTATTTT
>TRBD1|-|TRBJ1-1|TRBV12-3/TRBV12-4
CASSLGTGGFGTEAFF
TGTGCCAGCAGTTTAGGGACAGGGGGCTTCGGCACTGAAGCTTTCTTT
>-|many|TRBJ2-3|TRBV29-1
CSGLSASTDTQYF
TGCAGCGGTCTTTCGGCGAGCACAGATACGCAGTATTTT
>TRBD2|few|TRBJ2-3|TRBV10-3
CATAPLAGLTDTQYF
TGTGCCACCGCCCCCCTAGCGGGGCTCACAGATACGCAGTATTTT
>-|few|TRBJ2-5|TRBV13
CASSTRVETQYF
TGTGCCAGCAGCACCCGGGTGGAGACCCAGTACTTC
>TRBD1|few|TRBJ2-7|TRBV4-2
CASSQQPTGDYEQYF
TGTGCCAGCAGCCAGCAACCGACAGGGGACTACGAGCAGTACTTC
>-|few|TRBJ1-2|TRBV12-3/TRBV12-4
CASSLVGNGVVSF
TGTGCCAGCAGTTTAGTGGGAAACGGGGTCGTATCCTTC
>TRBD1|-|TRBJ1-2|TRBV19
CASSFQTGIAGYTF
TGTGCCAGTAGTTTCCAGACAGGGATCGCTGGCTACACCTTC